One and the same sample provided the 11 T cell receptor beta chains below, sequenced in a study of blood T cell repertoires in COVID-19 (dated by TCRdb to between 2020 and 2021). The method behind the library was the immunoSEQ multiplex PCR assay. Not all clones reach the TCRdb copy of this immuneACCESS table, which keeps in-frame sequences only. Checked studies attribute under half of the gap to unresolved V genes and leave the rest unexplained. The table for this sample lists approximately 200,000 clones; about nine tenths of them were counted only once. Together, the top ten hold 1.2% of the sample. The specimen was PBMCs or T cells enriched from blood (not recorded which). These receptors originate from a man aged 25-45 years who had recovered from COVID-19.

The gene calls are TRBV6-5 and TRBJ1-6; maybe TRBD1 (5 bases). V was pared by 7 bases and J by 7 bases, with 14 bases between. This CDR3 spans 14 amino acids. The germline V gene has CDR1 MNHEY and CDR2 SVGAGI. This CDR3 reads CASITDINNSPLHF. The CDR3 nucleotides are TGTGCCAGCATTACGGACATCAACAATTCACCCCTCCACTTT.

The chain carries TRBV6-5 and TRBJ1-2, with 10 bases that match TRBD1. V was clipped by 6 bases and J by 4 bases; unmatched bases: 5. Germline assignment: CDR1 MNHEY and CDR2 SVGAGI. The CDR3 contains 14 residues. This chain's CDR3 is CASSDRGRSYGYTF. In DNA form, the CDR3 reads TGTGCCAGCAGCGACAGGGGGCGTAGCTATGGCTACACCTTC.

Written as DNA, the CDR3 is TGTCGGAAACAGGGATGTAATTCACCCCTCCACTTT. Translating gives CRKQGCNSPLHF. The rearrangement uses TRBV27 and TRBJ1-6; perhaps TRBD1 as D (6 bases). Germline CDR1 reads MNHEY; CDR2 reads SMNVEV (reference sequence). The CDR3 is 12 amino acids.

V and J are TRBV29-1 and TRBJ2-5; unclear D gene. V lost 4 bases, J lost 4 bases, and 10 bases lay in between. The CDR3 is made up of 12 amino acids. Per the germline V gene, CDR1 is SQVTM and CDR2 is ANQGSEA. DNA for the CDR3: TGCAGCGTTGCGGGTAGAGGAGAGACCCAGTACTTC. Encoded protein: CSVAGRGETQYF.

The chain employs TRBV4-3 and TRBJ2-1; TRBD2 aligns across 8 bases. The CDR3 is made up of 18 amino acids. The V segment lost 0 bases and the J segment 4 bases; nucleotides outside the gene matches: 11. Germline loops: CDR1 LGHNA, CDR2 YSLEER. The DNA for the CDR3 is TGCGCCAGCAGCCAAGACCGAGCGGGGGAGGGTTATTACAATGAGCAGTTCTTC. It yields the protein CASSQDRAGEGYYNEQFF.

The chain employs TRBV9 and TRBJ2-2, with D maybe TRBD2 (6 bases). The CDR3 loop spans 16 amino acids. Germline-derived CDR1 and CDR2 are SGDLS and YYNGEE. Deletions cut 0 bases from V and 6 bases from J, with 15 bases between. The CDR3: CASSVATSPTAGELFF. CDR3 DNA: TGTGCCAGCAGCGTAGCCACTAGCCCCACGGCCGGGGAGCTGTTTTTT. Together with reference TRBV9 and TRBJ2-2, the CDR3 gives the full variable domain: DSGVTQTPKHLITATGQRVTLRCSPRSGDLSVYWYQQSLDQGLQFLIQYYNGEERAKGNILERFSAQQFPDLHSELNLSSLELGDSALYFCASSVATSPTAGELFFGEGSRLTVL.

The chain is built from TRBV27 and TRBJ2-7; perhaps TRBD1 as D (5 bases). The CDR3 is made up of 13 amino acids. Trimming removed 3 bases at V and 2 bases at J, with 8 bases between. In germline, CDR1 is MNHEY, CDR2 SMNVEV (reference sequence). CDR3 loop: CASSFSGTYEQYF. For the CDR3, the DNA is TGTGCCAGCAGTTTTTCAGGGACCTACGAGCAGTACTTC.

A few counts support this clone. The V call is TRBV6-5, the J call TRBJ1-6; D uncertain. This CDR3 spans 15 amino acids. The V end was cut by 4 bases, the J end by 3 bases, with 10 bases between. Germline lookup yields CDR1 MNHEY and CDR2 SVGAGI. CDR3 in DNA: TGTGCCAGCAGTTCCTGGCAGAACTATAATTCACCCCTCCACTTT. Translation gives CASSSWQNYNSPLHF.

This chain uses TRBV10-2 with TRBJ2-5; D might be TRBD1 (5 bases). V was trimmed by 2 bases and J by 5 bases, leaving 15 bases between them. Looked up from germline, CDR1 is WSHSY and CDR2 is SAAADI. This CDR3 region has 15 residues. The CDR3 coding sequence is TGCGCCAGCAGTGAGGAGCAGGGCATGGGGGAGACCCAGTACTTC. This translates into CASSEEQGMGETQYF.

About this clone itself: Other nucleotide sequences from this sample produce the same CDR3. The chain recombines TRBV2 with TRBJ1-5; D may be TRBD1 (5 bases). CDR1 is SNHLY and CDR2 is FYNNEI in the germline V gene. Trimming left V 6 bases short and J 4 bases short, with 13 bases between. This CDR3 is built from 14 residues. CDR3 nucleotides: TGTGCCAGCAGCCCCGGAACAGGAAATCAGCCCCAGCATTTT. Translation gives CASSPGTGNQPQHF.

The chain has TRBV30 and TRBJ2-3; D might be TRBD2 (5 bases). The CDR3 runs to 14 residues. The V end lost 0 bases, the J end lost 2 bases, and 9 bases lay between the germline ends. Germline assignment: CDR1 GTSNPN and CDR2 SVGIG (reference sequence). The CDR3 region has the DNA TGTGCCTGGAGTGTACGGGGATCCACAGATACGCAGTATTTT. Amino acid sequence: CAWSVRGSTDTQYF.